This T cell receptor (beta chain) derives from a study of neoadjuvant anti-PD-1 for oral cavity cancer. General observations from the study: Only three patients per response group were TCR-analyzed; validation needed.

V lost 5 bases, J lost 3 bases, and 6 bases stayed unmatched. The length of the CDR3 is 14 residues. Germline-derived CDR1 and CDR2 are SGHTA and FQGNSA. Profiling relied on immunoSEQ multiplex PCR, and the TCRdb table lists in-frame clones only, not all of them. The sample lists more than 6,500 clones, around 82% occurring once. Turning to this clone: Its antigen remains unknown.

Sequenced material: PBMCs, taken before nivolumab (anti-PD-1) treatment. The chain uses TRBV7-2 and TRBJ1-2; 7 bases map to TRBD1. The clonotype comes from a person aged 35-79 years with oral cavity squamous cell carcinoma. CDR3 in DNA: TGTGCCAGCAGCCACCGACAGGGAGACTATGGCTACACCTTC. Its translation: CASSHRQGDYGYTF.